A selection of T cell receptor beta chains follows, all from one sample in a study of blood T cell repertoires in COVID-19. The data were produced by immunoSEQ multiplex PCR, yet TCRdb's version contains in-frame clones alone and is incomplete. The sample includes more than 200,000 clones, around nine tenths of them seen just once. The specimen was PBMCs or T cells enriched from blood (not recorded which). Receptor source: a young woman who had recovered from COVID-19. CDR3s include the opening cysteine and the closing phenylalanine or tryptophan. A D gene is named only where the DNA matches it firmly. Only some rows state a clone size, as once, few, many or a class for expanded clones.

clone_size: .
d_call: .
j_call: TRBJ2-2
v_call: TRBV7-2
cdr3_nt: TGTGCCAGCAGCTTAAATGGGGGCGAAAACGGGGAGCTGTTTTTT
cdr3_aa: CASSLNGGENGELFF

clone_size: .
d_call: TRBD1
j_call: TRBJ1-2
v_call: TRBV11-2
cdr3_nt: TGTGCCAGCAGATCTATAGGGGGACAGGGGGCCGGCTATGGCTACACCTTC
cdr3_aa: CASRSIGGQGAGYGYTF

clone_size: .
d_call: .
j_call: TRBJ1-5
v_call: TRBV28
cdr3_nt: TGTGCCAGCAGTTTACAGGGAAGAGATCAGCCCCAGCATTTT
cdr3_aa: CASSLQGRDQPQHF

clone_size: .
d_call: .
j_call: TRBJ2-4
v_call: TRBV19
cdr3_nt: TGTGCCAGTAGTATAGCCGGACAGGGCGGGGGCAAAAACATTCAGTACTTC
cdr3_aa: CASSIAGQGGGKNIQYF

clone_size: .
d_call: .
j_call: TRBJ2-6
v_call: TRBV5-8
cdr3_nt: TGTGCCAGCAGCTTGGGGGGAGGCTCCCTAATTTCTGGGGCCAACGTCCTGACTTTC
cdr3_aa: CASSLGGGSLISGANVLTF

clone_size: .
d_call: .
j_call: TRBJ1-6
v_call: TRBV28
cdr3_nt: TGTGCCAGCAGGGACGCGGGGAATTCACCCCTCCACTTT
cdr3_aa: CASRDAGNSPLHF

clone_size: .
d_call: TRBD1
j_call: TRBJ2-2
v_call: TRBV24-1
cdr3_nt: TGTGCCACCAGTGATACAGGGGTGGGGTCCCGAGGCACCGGGGAGCTGTTTTTT
cdr3_aa: CATSDTGVGSRGTGELFF

clone_size: .
d_call: .
j_call: TRBJ1-2
v_call: TRBV25-1
cdr3_nt: TGTGCCAGCAGTGAATCGAGGTGGGGGGAGGTAGTCTATGGCTACACCTTC
cdr3_aa: CASSESRWGEVVYGYTF

clone_size: .
d_call: TRBD1
j_call: TRBJ1-1
v_call: TRBV19
cdr3_nt: TGTGCCAGTAACAGGGGAGTGGACACTGAAGCTTTCTTT
cdr3_aa: CASNRGVDTEAFF

clone_size: .
d_call: TRBD2
j_call: TRBJ2-7
v_call: TRBV19
cdr3_nt: TGTGCCAGTCGCAGCGGGAGAGATTCAGAGCAGTACTTC
cdr3_aa: CASRSGRDSEQYF

clone_size: .
d_call: .
j_call: TRBJ1-2
v_call: TRBV27
cdr3_nt: TGTGCCAGCAGTTTATCGCCAGATACCTTCTATGGCTACACCTTC
cdr3_aa: CASSLSPDTFYGYTF

clone_size: .
d_call: .
j_call: TRBJ1-2
v_call: TRBV7-9
cdr3_nt: TGTGCCAGCAGCTTAGTAGGGGTTTATGGCTACACCTTC
cdr3_aa: CASSLVGVYGYTF

clone_size: .
d_call: .
j_call: TRBJ2-2
v_call: TRBV27
cdr3_nt: TGTGCCAGCAGGCCGGGACAGAACACCGGGGAGCTGTTTTTT
cdr3_aa: CASRPGQNTGELFF

clone_size: .
d_call: TRBD1
j_call: TRBJ2-7
v_call: TRBV15
cdr3_nt: TGTGCCACCAGCAGAGGTCGGGACAGGTGGATCGAGCAGTACTTC
cdr3_aa: CATSRGRDRWIEQYF

clone_size: .
d_call: .
j_call: TRBJ2-5
v_call: TRBV24-1
cdr3_nt: TGTGCCACCAGTGATAGGAGGGCTACGTCGGAAGAGACCCAGTACTTC
cdr3_aa: CATSDRRATSEETQYF

clone_size: .
d_call: TRBD1
j_call: TRBJ1-1
v_call: TRBV4-1
cdr3_nt: TGCGCCAGCAGCCAAGGACAGGGGGAGGCTGAAGCTTTCTTT
cdr3_aa: CASSQGQGEAEAFF

clone_size: .
d_call: TRBD1
j_call: TRBJ1-2
v_call: TRBV6-6
cdr3_nt: TGTGCCAGCGGGGGACAGGGGGCTTATGGCTACACCTTC
cdr3_aa: CASGGQGAYGYTF

clone_size: .
d_call: .
j_call: TRBJ1-2
v_call: TRBV5-1
cdr3_nt: TGCGCCAGCAGCTTGACAGGGATTAACTATGGCTACACCTTC
cdr3_aa: CASSLTGINYGYTF

clone_size: .
d_call: TRBD1
j_call: TRBJ1-1
v_call: TRBV28
cdr3_nt: TGTGCCACCAAACACAGCGGGACAGGGGGTTGGAACACTGAAGCTTTCTTT
cdr3_aa: CATKHSGTGGWNTEAFF

clone_size: .
d_call: TRBD2
j_call: TRBJ2-1
v_call: TRBV7-9
cdr3_nt: TGTGCCAGCAGCCCACGGGGGGGCAATGAGCAGTTCTTC
cdr3_aa: CASSPRGGNEQFF

clone_size: few
d_call: .
j_call: TRBJ2-2
v_call: TRBV4-2
cdr3_nt: TGTGCCAGCAGCCGGCGGGACGGGGAGCTGTTTTTT
cdr3_aa: CASSRRDGELFF

clone_size: .
d_call: .
j_call: TRBJ1-2
v_call: TRBV27
cdr3_nt: TGTGCCAGCAGTCGAGGGGGAATGTATGGCTACACCTTC
cdr3_aa: CASSRGGMYGYTF

clone_size: once
d_call: TRBD2
j_call: TRBJ2-7
v_call: TRBV4-3
cdr3_nt: TGCGCCAGCAGCCAAGGGGCGACTAGCGGGGGGTACGAGCAGTACTTC
cdr3_aa: CASSQGATSGGYEQYF

clone_size: .
d_call: .
j_call: TRBJ1-2
v_call: TRBV24-1
cdr3_nt: TGTGCCACCAGTGAAAGGGGATGGGACTACACCTTC
cdr3_aa: CATSERGWDYTF

clone_size: .
d_call: TRBD1
j_call: TRBJ1-2
v_call: TRBV18
cdr3_nt: TGTGCCAGCTCACCTGACAGGGCCAACTATGGCTACACCTTC
cdr3_aa: CASSPDRANYGYTF

clone_size: .
d_call: .
j_call: TRBJ1-1
v_call: TRBV7-2
cdr3_nt: TGTGCCAGCAGTCGTTCCACGGGGAACACTGAAGCTTTCTTT
cdr3_aa: CASSRSTGNTEAFF

clone_size: few
d_call: TRBD2
j_call: TRBJ2-3
v_call: TRBV18
cdr3_nt: TGTGCCAGCTCACCCGGGACTAGCGGGACTACAGATACGCAGTATTTT
cdr3_aa: CASSPGTSGTTDTQYF

clone_size: .
d_call: .
j_call: TRBJ2-7
v_call: TRBV7-9
cdr3_nt: TGTGCCAGCAGCTTAACGTCCGGTAAATCCTACGAGCAGTACTTC
cdr3_aa: CASSLTSGKSYEQYF

clone_size: .
d_call: TRBD1
j_call: TRBJ2-7
v_call: TRBV27
cdr3_nt: TGTGCCAGCAGTCCCCGGACAGGGGTCGGTGAGCAGTACTTC
cdr3_aa: CASSPRTGVGEQYF

clone_size: .
d_call: .
j_call: TRBJ1-6
v_call: TRBV3-1/TRBV3-2
cdr3_nt: TGTGCCAGCAGCCACCGACAGGCGGATTCACCCCTCCACTTT
cdr3_aa: CASSHRQADSPLHF

clone_size: many
d_call: .
j_call: TRBJ1-3
v_call: TRBV11-2
cdr3_nt: TGTGCCAGCAGCTTGTTAGCTGGAAACACCATATATTTT
cdr3_aa: CASSLLAGNTIYF

clone_size: .
d_call: .
j_call: TRBJ1-1
v_call: TRBV5-1
cdr3_nt: TGCGCCAGCAGCTTGGCCACAGGGAACACTGAAGCTTTCTTT
cdr3_aa: CASSLATGNTEAFF

clone_size: .
d_call: .
j_call: TRBJ1-5
v_call: TRBV6-5
cdr3_nt: TGTGCCAGCAGTTACTCGGGCAGTAGCAATCAGCCCCAGCATTTT
cdr3_aa: CASSYSGSSNQPQHF

clone_size: .
d_call: .
j_call: TRBJ2-7
v_call: TRBV27
cdr3_nt: TGTGCCAGCACCCGGCAACCCGAGGAAGAGCAGTACTTC
cdr3_aa: CASTRQPEEEQYF

clone_size: .
d_call: .
j_call: TRBJ1-1
v_call: TRBV19
cdr3_nt: TGTGCCAGTAGTAGCGGACAAGGGCAAACTGAAGCTTTCTTT
cdr3_aa: CASSSGQGQTEAFF

clone_size: .
d_call: .
j_call: TRBJ2-7
v_call: TRBV7-8
cdr3_nt: TGTGCCAGCAGCCCTCGATTGGGGAGGAGATCCTACGAGCAGTACTTC
cdr3_aa: CASSPRLGRRSYEQYF

clone_size: .
d_call: TRBD1
j_call: TRBJ2-3
v_call: TRBV9
cdr3_nt: TGTGCCAGCAGCCAGACAGGGGCAGATACGCAGTATTTT
cdr3_aa: CASSQTGADTQYF

clone_size: .
d_call: .
j_call: TRBJ2-2
v_call: TRBV11-3
cdr3_nt: TGTGCCAGCAGCTTCCAGGGTTTTGGCGGGGAGCTGTTTTTT
cdr3_aa: CASSFQGFGGELFF

clone_size: .
d_call: .
j_call: TRBJ2-5
v_call: TRBV3-1/TRBV3-2
cdr3_nt: TGTGCCAGCAGCGAAAGATGGGGGGATGAGACCCAGTACTTC
cdr3_aa: CASSERWGDETQYF

clone_size: .
d_call: TRBD2
j_call: TRBJ2-7
v_call: TRBV28
cdr3_nt: TGTGCCAGCAGTTTATTTTTGGGACTAGCGTACCACGAGCAGTACTTC
cdr3_aa: CASSLFLGLAYHEQYF

clone_size: once
d_call: TRBD1
j_call: TRBJ2-2
v_call: TRBV9
cdr3_nt: TGTGCCAGCAGCCCTTGGGACAGGGGGACCGGGGAGCTGTTTTTT
cdr3_aa: CASSPWDRGTGELFF

clone_size: .
d_call: .
j_call: TRBJ1-2
v_call: TRBV14
cdr3_nt: TGTGCCAGCAGCGCCGGCAGGGGTTATGGCTACACCTTC
cdr3_aa: CASSAGRGYGYTF

clone_size: .
d_call: TRBD2
j_call: TRBJ2-1
v_call: TRBV7-2
cdr3_nt: TGTGCCAGCAGCTTAGGGCCTAGCGGGATCTACAATGAGCAGTTCTTC
cdr3_aa: CASSLGPSGIYNEQFF

clone_size: .
d_call: TRBD1
j_call: TRBJ1-5
v_call: TRBV6-5
cdr3_nt: TGTGCCAGCAGTCGACAGGGTGGAAATCAGCCCCAGCATTTT
cdr3_aa: CASSRQGGNQPQHF

clone_size: .
d_call: TRBD1
j_call: TRBJ2-7
v_call: TRBV28
cdr3_nt: TGTGCCAGCAGAGGGACAGAGGCTACGGTGGAGCAGTACTTC
cdr3_aa: CASRGTEATVEQYF

clone_size: .
d_call: TRBD1
j_call: TRBJ2-1
v_call: TRBV11-1
cdr3_nt: TGTGCCAGCAGCCCCGACAGGGAGAATGAGCAGTTCTTC
cdr3_aa: CASSPDRENEQFF

clone_size: .
d_call: .
j_call: TRBJ2-3
v_call: TRBV4-3
cdr3_nt: TGCGCCAGCAGCCATTCAGGGATGGACACAGATACGCAGTATTTT
cdr3_aa: CASSHSGMDTDTQYF

clone_size: once
d_call: TRBD1
j_call: TRBJ2-2
v_call: TRBV7-3
cdr3_nt: TGTGCCAGCAGCTTACCGGGACAGGGGTACACCGGGGAGCTGTTTTTT
cdr3_aa: CASSLPGQGYTGELFF

clone_size: .
d_call: .
j_call: TRBJ1-3
v_call: TRBV3-1/TRBV3-2
cdr3_nt: TGTGCCAGCAGCCGCCCCCGGACAGTCTCTGGAAACACCATATATTTT
cdr3_aa: CASSRPRTVSGNTIYF